This passage covers 27 T cell receptor beta chains from one sample sequenced in a study of technical replicates of blood from a few donors. Assay: immunoSEQ multiplex PCR; the TCRdb copy retains only in-frame clones and omits some. The table lists about 94,000 clones, approximately 95% of them singletons. What was sequenced was T cells isolated from PBMCs. The receptors originated from a human donor in good health.

The genes are TRBV5-1 and TRBJ2-5; 7 bases agree with TRBD1. The germline gives CDR1 SGHRS, CDR2 YFSETQ. The CDR3 runs 14 residues. V shed 4 bases, J shed 5 bases, and the junction held 8 bases outside the gene matches. The CDR3 DNA reads TGCGCCAGCAGCACCGGGACAGAGGTGGAGACCCAGTACTTC. Translating it yields CASSTGTEVETQYF.

The gene calls are TRBV9 and TRBJ2-1; 7 bases are a match to TRBD2. V was clipped by 0 bases and J by 4 bases; unmatched bases: 4. Germline values: CDR1 SGDLS, CDR2 YYNGEE. This CDR3 contains 15 residues. The CDR3 DNA reads as TGTGCCAGCAGCGTAGCGAGCGGGGTTTACAATGAGCAGTTCTTC. Protein product: CASSVASGVYNEQFF.

The sample holds a few counts of this clone. The chain recombines TRBV13 with TRBJ2-1; 7 nucleotides align to TRBD2. V was clipped by 5 bases and J by 7 bases; unmatched bases: 11. Germline V gene lookup returns CDR1 PRHDT and CDR2 FYEKMQ (reference sequence). The CDR3 is made up of 15 amino acids. The CDR3 region has the DNA TGTGCCAGCAGCCAGAGCGGGGAAGGGACGAATGAGCAGTTCTTC. Translated: CASSQSGEGTNEQFF.

This clone was found a few times. The V call is TRBV25-1, the J call TRBJ1-1, with 7 bases that match TRBD1. This CDR3 is built from 16 residues. CDR1 MGHDK and CDR2 SYGVNS come from the germline V gene. Unmatched junction bases numbered 8, after V lost 3 bases and J lost 1 base. CDR3 in DNA: TGTGCCAGCAGTGACCCCGACAGGGCGGGGAACACTGAAGCTTTCTTT. Its translation is CASSDPDRAGNTEAFF.

The chain joins TRBV5-1 to TRBJ1-4, with D tentatively TRBD1 (6 bases). The ends were cut back, 4 bases at V and 3 bases at J, with 10 bases in the middle. This CDR3 region has 14 residues. Germline V CDR1 and CDR2: SGHRS, YFSETQ. The CDR3 DNA is TGCGCCAGCAGCCCACAGGGACCTAATGAAAAACTGTTTTTT. It is translated as CASSPQGPNEKLFF.

The rearrangement uses TRBV15 and TRBJ1-4, with D maybe TRBD1 (6 bases). V lost 3 bases and J lost 2, with 13 bases in between. There are 16 residues in the CDR3. Germline assignment: CDR1 LNHNV and CDR2 YYDKDF (reference sequence). CDR3 DNA sequence: TGTGCCACCAGCAGCAGGGGAAGGGGCACTAATGAAAAACTGTTTTTT. Amino acid sequence: CATSSRGRGTNEKLFF.

The CDR3 region has the DNA TGTGCCAGCAGTTCACTAGGATACAATGAGCAGTTCTTC. This gives the protein CASSSLGYNEQFF. The chain recombines TRBV6-1 with TRBJ2-1; D perhaps matches TRBD2 (5 bases). With 5 bases removed from V and 4 bases from J, the gap between germline ends came to 9 bases. The CDR3 consists of 13 residues. Germline CDR1 and CDR2: MNHNS and SASEGT.

The chain links TRBV29-1 to TRBJ2-2; D is unresolved. The length of the CDR3 is 12 residues. Trimming stripped 4 bases from V and 1 base from J, with 4 bases between. Germline CDR1 is SQVTM and CDR2 is ANQGSEA. CDR3 residues: CSVGQNTGELFF. The CDR3 DNA is TGCAGCGTTGGACAGAACACCGGGGAGCTGTTTTTT.

This chain uses TRBV4-1 with TRBJ2-5; no firm D call. The CDR3 is 13 residues long. The germline V gene has CDR1 MGHRA and CDR2 YSYEKL. V was cut by 4 bases and J by 5 bases, with 11 bases left in between. This CDR3 is CASSLLLPETQYF. CDR3 sequence (DNA): TGCGCCAGCAGCCTCTTACTCCCGGAGACCCAGTACTTC.

With regard to this clone: The junction departs from the called germline gene at one end, perhaps through a read error. This CDR3 is also generated by other DNA sequences in the sample. V and J are TRBV5-4 and TRBJ1-3; D unclear. This CDR3 spans 14 amino acids. The germline gives CDR1 SGHNT, CDR2 YYREEE (reference sequence). The CDR3 sequence is CASSPGYSGNTIYF. The DNA for the CDR3 is TGTGCCAGCAGCCCAGGATACTCTGGAAATACCATATATTTT.

The gene calls are TRBV6-5 and TRBJ1-5, with D perhaps TRBD1 (5 bases). CDR3 length: 13 residues. Looked up from germline, CDR1 is MNHEY and CDR2 is SVGAGI. V dropped 7 bases and J dropped 5 bases, with 12 bases sitting between them. The CDR3 reads CASKSRADQPQHF. Here the CDR3 DNA reads TGTGCCAGCAAGAGCAGGGCTGATCAGCCCCAGCATTTT.

CDR3 in DNA: TGTGCCAGCAGTGGCGGGGGGGTCCAAGAGACCCAGTACTTC. Amino acids: CASSGGGVQETQYF. This chain connects TRBV2 to TRBJ2-5; TRBD2 agrees at 9 bases. The CDR3 is 14 amino acids. In germline, CDR1 is SNHLY, CDR2 FYNNEI. J was trimmed by 1 base and V by 4 bases; bases with no gene match: 1.

J is TRBJ2-7 and V is TRBV7-9; 8 nucleotides agree with TRBD1. The ends lost 3 bases at V and 0 bases at J; junction bases unmatched: 7. CDR1 is SEHNR, CDR2 FQNEAQ, per germline (reference sequence). This CDR3 has 16 amino acids. The CDR3 DNA is TGTGCCAGCAGCTTGGCGGCCGGGACAGGCTCCTACGAGCAGTACTTC. Amino acids: CASSLAAGTGSYEQYF.

The J gene is TRBJ1-2, the V gene TRBV9; the match to TRBD1 covers 8 bases. The CDR3 is 14 amino acids. Germline CDR1 SGDLS, CDR2 YYNGEE. Trimming removed 3 bases from V and 8 bases from J; junction bases left unmatched: 9. CDR3 region: CASSATGVLGGYTF. The CDR3 bases are TGTGCCAGCAGCGCGACAGGGGTACTGGGAGGCTACACCTTC.

The V and J genes are TRBV18 and TRBJ2-5; tentatively, D is TRBD1 (5 bases). CDR3 length: 11 residues. From germline, CDR1 is KGHSH and CDR2 LQKENI. V was trimmed by 6 bases and J by 7 bases, leaving 9 bases between them. CDR3 protein: CASSLQGTQYF. CDR3 nucleotides: TGTGCCAGCTCTCTTCAGGGGACCCAGTACTTC.

J is TRBJ2-7 and V is TRBV7-2; 9 bases are shared with TRBD1. V trimming: 2 bases; J trimming: 7 bases; junction bases outside the gene matches: 12. The CDR3 contains 16 residues. Looked up from germline, CDR1 is SGHTA and CDR2 is FQGNSA. CDR3 DNA: TGTGCCAGCAGCTTATTGCCGGGACAGGGAATTAAGGAGCAGTACTTC. This sequence encodes CASSLLPGQGIKEQYF.

The rearrangement uses TRBV11-3 and TRBJ2-7; TRBD2 is a possible D gene (6 bases). Deletions cut 3 bases from V and 6 bases from J, with 12 bases between. The CDR3 contains 13 residues. Germline CDR1 and CDR2: SGHNT and YENEEA. The CDR3 is CASSFRAGTEQYF. In DNA, the CDR3 is TGTGCCAGCAGCTTCAGGGCGGGGACCGAGCAGTACTTC.

This chain connects TRBV11-2 to TRBJ2-3, with 8 bases fitting TRBD2. V shed 3 bases and J 2 bases; nucleotides not matched to a gene: 1. This CDR3 has 14 amino acids. Germline CDR1 reads SGHAT; CDR2 reads FQNNGV. The CDR3 bases are TGTGCCAGCAGCTTTAGCGGGATCACAGATACGCAGTATTTT. This sequence encodes CASSFSGITDTQYF.

V gene TRBV29-1 combines with J gene TRBJ2-7; maybe TRBD2 (6 bases). V was pared by 6 bases and J by 2 bases, with 11 bases between. The CDR3 is 12 amino acids. Germline CDR1 reads SQVTM; CDR2 reads ANQGSEA. CDR3 sequence reads: CSVDGGPYEQYF. The CDR3 DNA reads as TGCAGCGTCGACGGGGGTCCCTACGAGCAGTACTTC.

In regard to this clone: At the DNA level, this CDR3 is encoded by other sequences in the same sample as well. The genes are TRBV6-5 and TRBJ2-7, with a weak D call TRBD1 (5 bases). The CDR3 is 13 residues long. In germline, CDR1 is MNHEY, CDR2 SVGAGI. With 2 bases removed from V and 2 bases from J, the gap between germline ends came to 7 bases. For the CDR3, the DNA is TGTGCCAGCAGTTACAGGGGCACCTACGAGCAGTACTTC. This codes for CASSYRGTYEQYF.

The chain carries TRBV29-1 and TRBJ2-3; 13 bases are a match to TRBD2. V was clipped by 3 bases and J by 7 bases; unmatched bases: 7. Germline-derived CDR1 and CDR2 are SQVTM and ANQGSEA. The CDR3 totals 15 residues. The CDR3: CSVDNRTSGRNTQYF. For the CDR3, the DNA is TGCAGCGTTGATAACCGGACTAGCGGGAGAAATACGCAGTATTTT.

This chain's CDR3 is CASSTDRGRNEQFF. The CDR3 DNA reads as TGCGCCAGCAGCACCGACAGGGGGCGGAATGAGCAGTTCTTC. The chain couples TRBV5-1 to TRBJ2-1, with 10 bases identical to TRBD1. After removal of 4 bases from V and 7 bases from J, the junction contained 5 bases not matched to a gene. Germline V gene sequence: CDR1 SGHRS, CDR2 YFSETQ. This CDR3 spans 14 amino acids.

The chain recombines TRBV6-6 with TRBJ1-3, with D unclear. The CDR3 contains 15 residues. V was trimmed by 2 bases and J by 2 bases, leaving 10 bases between them. The V gene's germline CDR1 is MNHNY and CDR2 SVGAGI (reference sequence). CDR3 sequence (DNA): TGTGCCAGCAGTTACCCCCCCGGGGCTGGAAACACCATATATTTT. It yields the protein CASSYPPGAGNTIYF.

This chain links TRBV19 with TRBJ2-5; 8 positions agree with TRBD2. V dropped 5 bases and J dropped 5; count of bases not matched to a gene: 7. The CDR3 contains 14 residues. The germline V gene has CDR1 LNHDA and CDR2 SQIVND (reference sequence). This CDR3 is CASSVGLAVETQYF. The CDR3, as DNA: TGTGCCAGTAGTGTCGGACTAGCCGTGGAGACCCAGTACTTC. The full variable domain, its missing parts supplied by reference TRBV19 and TRBJ2-5, is DGGITQSPKYLFRKEGQNVTLSCEQNLNHDAMYWYRQDPGQGLRLIYYSQIVNDFQKGDIAEGYSVSREKKESFPLTVTSAQKNPTAFYLCASSVGLAVETQYFGPGTRLLVL.

The chain links TRBV19 to TRBJ1-1, with D hard to call. The CDR3 has 13 residues. V dropped 3 bases and J dropped 0 bases, with 5 bases sitting between them. Germline CDR1 is LNHDA and CDR2 is SQIVND (reference sequence). CDR3 in DNA: TGTGCCAGTAGTATCGTCTTGAACACTGAAGCTTTCTTT. The encoded protein is CASSIVLNTEAFF.

A word on this clone: Germline and junction disagree at one end, which may indicate a read error. V gene TRBV19 combines with J gene TRBJ1-2; 9 bases are shared with TRBD1. The germline V gene encodes CDR1 LNHDA and CDR2 SQIVND (reference sequence). This CDR3 has 14 amino acids. CDR3 in amino acids: CASNIGTGNYGYTF. The CDR3 DNA reads as TGTGCCAGTAATATAGGGACAGGGAACTATGGCTACACCTTC.

This clone was detected only once. V and J are TRBV7-3 and TRBJ2-1; tentatively, D is TRBD1 (6 bases). Trimming removed 0 bases at V and 4 bases at J, with 10 bases between. This CDR3 spans 15 amino acids. The germline CDR1 and CDR2 sequences are SGHTA and FQGTGA. The CDR3 spells CASSLTGGRYNEQFF. The DNA of the CDR3 is TGTGCCAGCAGCTTAACAGGGGGAAGATACAATGAGCAGTTCTTC. The full variable domain, its missing parts supplied by reference TRBV7-3 and TRBJ2-1, is GAGVSQTPSNKVTEKGKYVELRCDPISGHTALYWYRQSLGQGPEFLIYFQGTGAADDSGLPNDRFFAVRPEGSVSTLKIQRTERGDSAVYLCASSLTGGRYNEQFFGPGTRLTVL.